Presented here are 27 T cell receptor beta chains from one specimen sequenced in a study of shared clonotypes between healthy human individuals. Using immunoSEQ multiplex PCR, the repertoire was profiled, and TCRdb retains in-frame clones only, with some absent. The sample shows approximately 2,200,000 clones, about 92% of them seen only once. As defined, naive CD8 cells were CD45RO-negative and positively selected for CCR7, with terminally differentiated effector memory CD45RA+ cells excluded. The sample comprised naive CD8+ T cells from PBMCs. The receptors were gathered from a man in his late teens or twenties in good health. Some clones in this sample may be carry-over from other donors' samples.

This chain joins TRBV7-9 and TRBJ2-7; the match to TRBD2 covers 9 bases. Germline CDR1 SEHNR, CDR2 FQNEAQ (reference sequence). The CDR3 is 17 residues long. Trimming cost V 5 bases and J 0 bases; bases outside gene matches: 11. The CDR3 is CASSQTSSGTSSYEQYF. Written as DNA, the CDR3 is TGTGCCAGCAGCCAAACGTCTAGCGGGACGAGCTCCTACGAGCAGTACTTC.

V is TRBV4-1 and J is TRBJ1-5; 7 nucleotides match TRBD1. The V gene's germline CDR1 is MGHRA and CDR2 YSYEKL. V dropped 4 bases and J dropped 0; count of bases not matched to a gene: 15. The CDR3 has 19 residues. CDR3 protein: CASSLSGGRLIDSNQPQHF. The CDR3 coding sequence is TGCGCCAGCAGCCTATCAGGGGGTAGGCTGATCGATAGCAATCAGCCCCAGCATTTT.

V and J are TRBV15 and TRBJ2-5; TRBD1 or TRBD2 may be the D gene (5 bases each). V shed 2 bases and J shed 5 bases, with 15 bases lying between them. From germline, CDR1 is LNHNV and CDR2 YYDKDF (reference sequence). The CDR3 extends over 15 amino acids. The CDR3 DNA sequence: TGTGCCACCAGCAGACCTATCTGGGGGTCGGAGACCCAGTACTTC. As protein: CATSRPIWGSETQYF.

The chain has TRBV13 and TRBJ2-1; the D gene is possibly TRBD2 (5 bases). CDR3 length equals 17 residues. The V and J ends lost 4 bases and 0 bases respectively, with 16 bases between them. From germline, CDR1 is PRHDT and CDR2 FYEKMQ (reference sequence). CDR3 residues: CASSWLAGWGSYNEQFF. The CDR3 DNA reads TGTGCCAGCAGCTGGCTAGCTGGGTGGGGCTCCTACAATGAGCAGTTCTTC. Full variable domain (outside the CDR3, taken from reference TRBV13 and TRBJ2-1): AAGVIQSPRHLIKEKRETATLKCYPIPRHDTVYWYQQGPGQDPQFLISFYEKMQSDKGSIPDRFSAQQFSDYHSELNMSSLELGDSALYFCASSWLAGWGSYNEQFFGPGTRLTVL.

Only one count was recorded for this clone. The rearrangement uses TRBV4-1 and TRBJ2-1; D unresolved. V lost 1 base, J lost 5 bases, and 21 bases lay in between. This CDR3 has 18 amino acids. CDR1 is MGHRA and CDR2 is YSYEKL in the germline V gene. CDR3 DNA sequence: TGCGCCAGCAGCCAAGGTCGTTCGTCTTTGGCCCTTGACAATGAGCAGTTCTTC. Residues: CASSQGRSSLALDNEQFF.

CDR3 nucleotides: TGCGCCAGCAGCCTAAGGGGGGACGCAGGGGAGCTGTTTTTT. This gives the protein CASSLRGDAGELFF. This chain connects TRBV4-1 to TRBJ2-2, with D perhaps TRBD1 or TRBD2 (6 bases each). Trimming removed 4 bases at V and 8 bases at J, with 14 bases between. The CDR3 loop spans 14 amino acids. Germline-derived CDR1 and CDR2 are MGHRA and YSYEKL.

The chain has TRBV15 and TRBJ1-3, with D tentatively TRBD1 (6 bases). Germline lookup yields CDR1 LNHNV and CDR2 YYDKDF (reference sequence). Trimming cost V 0 bases and J 3 bases, with 9 bases left between them. The CDR3 runs to 15 residues. CDR3: CATSRDKGVGNTIYF. In DNA form, the CDR3 reads TGTGCCACCAGCAGAGATAAGGGGGTTGGAAACACCATATATTTT.

The rearrangement links TRBV19 to TRBJ2-7; 11 nucleotides line up with TRBD2. Germline V lookup: CDR1 LNHDA, CDR2 SQIVND (reference sequence). There are 15 residues in the CDR3. The V segment lost 7 bases and the J segment 12 bases; nucleotides outside the gene matches: 17. The CDR3 DNA reads as TGTGCCAGTAATAGTAGGCTAGCGGGAGGCACCCCCCTGTACTTC. Protein: CASNSRLAGGTPLYF.

This chain uses TRBV10-3 with TRBJ2-3; 14 bases line up with TRBD2. V shed 10 bases and J 2 bases; nucleotides not matched to a gene: 8. Per germline, CDR1 ENHRY and CDR2 SYGVKD. The CDR3 consists of 16 residues. The DNA of the CDR3 is TGTGCCACCAGGGGACTAGCGGGAGCCTCCACAGATACGCAGTATTTT. This translates into CATRGLAGASTDTQYF.

The CDR3 loop reads CASSLAVGTVNEQYF. The CDR3 nucleotides are TGTGCCAGCAGTCTTGCGGTGGGGACGGTTAACGAGCAGTACTTC. V and J are TRBV28 and TRBJ2-7; either TRBD1 or TRBD2 may supply D (5 bases each). CDR3 length: 15 residues. From germline, CDR1 is MDHEN and CDR2 SYDVKM. V lost 5 bases, J lost 5 bases, and 19 bases lay in between.

This clone was found once. This chain connects TRBV11-2 to TRBJ1-5; 8 bases align to TRBD1. In germline, CDR1 is SGHAT, CDR2 FQNNGV. The length of the CDR3 is 15 residues. After removal of 3 bases from V and 2 bases from J, the junction contained 3 bases not matched to a gene. CDR3 DNA: TGTGCCAGCAGCTTGCTGACAGGGGGCAATCAGCCCCAGCATTTT. Translating gives CASSLLTGGNQPQHF.

The chain has TRBV4-2 and TRBJ2-7; the match to TRBD2 covers 9 bases. Germline V gives CDR1 LGHNA, CDR2 YNFKEQ. The V gene end was trimmed by 4 bases and the J gene end by 2 bases; junction bases not matched to a gene: 9. This CDR3 contains 16 residues. The CDR3 sequence is CASSPMSSGRPYEQYF. The CDR3 DNA follows: TGTGCCAGCAGCCCTATGAGTAGCGGGAGACCCTACGAGCAGTACTTC.

The CDR3 DNA is TGTGCCAGCAGTTACGGGGGTGATGGCAATCAGCCCCAGCATTTT. Protein: CASSYGGDGNQPQHF. The V and J genes are TRBV6-5 and TRBJ1-5; D might be TRBD1 (5 bases). Germline V gene sequence: CDR1 MNHEY, CDR2 SVGAGI. The germline V and J ends were trimmed by 2 bases and 2 bases, with 10 bases remaining between them. The length of the CDR3 is 15 residues.

This rearrangement joins TRBV5-4 to TRBJ2-1; 8 bases line up with TRBD2. This CDR3 is built from 15 residues. The V segment lost 1 base and the J segment 7 bases; nucleotides outside the gene matches: 7. Germline loops: CDR1 SGHNT, CDR2 YYREEE (reference sequence). The DNA of the CDR3 is TGTGCCAGCAGCTTGAGACTAGCGTGGTCGAATGAGCAGTTCTTC. This codes for CASSLRLAWSNEQFF.

The chain joins TRBV7-9 to TRBJ2-7; D unclear. The germline V gene encodes CDR1 SEHNR and CDR2 FQNEAQ (reference sequence). V shed 6 bases and J shed 6 bases, with 12 bases lying between them. This CDR3 region has 12 residues. CDR3 coding DNA: TGTGCCAGCAGTCGCAGTTCCGGCGAGCAGTACTTC. It specifies CASSRSSGEQYF.

This clone was seen once. This chain joins TRBV7-9 and TRBJ2-7; D is undetermined. The germline gives CDR1 SEHNR, CDR2 FQNEAQ (reference sequence). CDR3 length: 11 amino acids. Deletions cut 7 bases from V and 3 bases from J, with 7 bases between. This CDR3 is CASNGGYEQYF. The CDR3 coding sequence is TGTGCCAGCAATGGCGGCTACGAGCAGTACTTC.

The chain links TRBV5-8 to TRBJ2-1; 7 nucleotides match TRBD2. Germline CDR1 is SGHTS and CDR2 is YDEGEE. The junction had 7 bases not matched to a gene; V was cut back by 7 bases and J by 6 bases. This CDR3 region has 13 residues. The CDR3 loop is CASFLAEGNEQFF. CDR3 in DNA: TGTGCCAGCTTCCTAGCGGAGGGCAATGAGCAGTTCTTC.

About this clone: The identical CDR3 is also encoded by other nucleotide sequences in the sample. This chain uses TRBV9 with TRBJ2-1, with D hard to call. The CDR3 is 14 residues long. V was clipped by 4 bases and J by 0 bases, with 8 bases between them. Germline V gene data show CDR1 as SGDLS and CDR2 as YYNGEE. CDR3 DNA sequence: TGTGCCAGCAGCCCCCCAGGCTCCTACAATGAGCAGTTCTTC. This translates into CASSPPGSYNEQFF.

The V call is TRBV7-9, the J call TRBJ2-2, with 8 bases aligning to TRBD1. Germline V gene sequence: CDR1 SEHNR, CDR2 FQNEAQ (reference sequence). This CDR3 has 17 residues. Trimming at V came to 5 bases and at J to 0 bases, leaving 8 bases not matched to a gene. DNA for the CDR3: TGTGCCAGCAGCGCCCACGTGGGACAGGCGAACACCGGGGAGCTGTTTTTT. Translated: CASSAHVGQANTGELFF. Based on the CDR3 plus reference TRBV7-9 and TRBJ2-2, the full variable domain is DTGVSQNPRHKITKRGQNVTFRCDPISEHNRLYWYRQTLGQGPEFLTYFQNEAQLEKSRLLSDRFSAERPKGSFSTLEIQRTEQGDSAMYLCASSAHVGQANTGELFFGEGSRLTVL.

The J gene is TRBJ1-1, the V gene TRBV28, with D possibly being TRBD1 (5 bases). Germline CDR1 and CDR2: MDHEN and SYDVKM. The CDR3 covers 15 residues. V was clipped by 2 bases and J by 5 bases, with 15 bases between them. CDR3 nucleotides: TGTGCCAGCAGTTTACAAGTCCAGGGTTGGACTGAAGCTTTCTTT. Residues: CASSLQVQGWTEAFF.

V usage is TRBV5-1 and J usage is TRBJ1-2; no clear D. The CDR3 is made up of 16 amino acids. From germline, CDR1 is SGHRS and CDR2 YFSETQ. V was pared by 1 base and J by 6 bases, with 19 bases between. Here the CDR3 DNA reads TGCGCCAGCAGCTTGTACCCCCCGAGCCGCCCCCATGGCTACACCTTC. This sequence encodes CASSLYPPSRPHGYTF.

This clone was seen once. The same CDR3 arises from other DNA sequences in this sample as well. The CDR3 DNA sequence: TGTGCCAGCAGCGTAGGAACTAGCGGGAGAACCGGGGAGCTGTTTTTT. Translated, it gives CASSVGTSGRTGELFF. This chain connects TRBV9 to TRBJ2-2; 11 bases are shared with TRBD2. The length of the CDR3 is 16 residues. V was pared by 0 bases and J by 5 bases, with 3 bases of the junction left unmatched. CDR1 SGDLS and CDR2 YYNGEE come from the germline V gene.

This clone was detected only a few times. The chain couples TRBV28 to TRBJ2-7; TRBD2 agrees at 9 bases. J was trimmed by 3 bases and V by 4 bases; bases with no gene match: 4. The length of the CDR3 is 14 residues. Germline lookup yields CDR1 MDHEN and CDR2 SYDVKM. CDR3 region: CASSSLLAGYEQYF. CDR3 in DNA: TGTGCCAGCAGTTCGCTACTAGCGGGCTACGAGCAGTACTTC.

The chain links TRBV19 to TRBJ2-5; unclear D gene. Per germline, CDR1 LNHDA and CDR2 SQIVND (reference sequence). This CDR3 comprises 14 residues. Trimming removed 5 bases at V and 2 bases at J, with 12 bases between. The CDR3 region is CASSLGTEQETQYF. The CDR3 DNA reads as TGTGCCAGTAGTCTAGGCACCGAACAAGAGACCCAGTACTTC.

The chain employs TRBV28 and TRBJ1-2; the D gene is possibly TRBD1 (5 bases). The CDR3 has 16 amino acids. Trimming left V 4 bases short and J 4 bases short, with 19 bases between. Germline CDR1 is MDHEN and CDR2 is SYDVKM. CDR3 nucleotides: TGTGCCAGCAGTTCCTTAGGGGAGATTATCTCCTATGGCTACACCTTC. Translation: CASSSLGEIISYGYTF.

V gene TRBV11-2 combines with J gene TRBJ1-2; D remains unclear. The V and J ends lost 5 bases and 2 bases respectively, with 9 bases between them. Germline CDR1 reads SGHAT; CDR2 reads FQNNGV. This CDR3 spans 13 amino acids. The CDR3: CASSPGGNYGYTF. As DNA, the CDR3 is TGTGCCAGCAGCCCGGGAGGAAACTATGGCTACACCTTC. The full variable domain, completed using reference TRBV11-2 and TRBJ1-2, is EAGVAQSPRYKIIEKRQSVAFWCNPISGHATLYWYQQILGQGPKLLIQFQNNGVVDDSQLPKDRFSAERLKGVDSTLKIQPAKLEDSAVYLCASSPGGNYGYTFGSGTRLTVV.

J is TRBJ2-7 and V is TRBV28; the D is unclear. CDR1 MDHEN and CDR2 SYDVKM come from the germline V gene. The CDR3 runs to 13 residues. V was shortened by 3 bases and J by 4 bases, with 10 bases between the two germline ends. The CDR3 DNA reads TGTGCCAGCAGTTTCGTGGAAGCGTACGAGCAGTACTTC. Translation gives CASSFVEAYEQYF.